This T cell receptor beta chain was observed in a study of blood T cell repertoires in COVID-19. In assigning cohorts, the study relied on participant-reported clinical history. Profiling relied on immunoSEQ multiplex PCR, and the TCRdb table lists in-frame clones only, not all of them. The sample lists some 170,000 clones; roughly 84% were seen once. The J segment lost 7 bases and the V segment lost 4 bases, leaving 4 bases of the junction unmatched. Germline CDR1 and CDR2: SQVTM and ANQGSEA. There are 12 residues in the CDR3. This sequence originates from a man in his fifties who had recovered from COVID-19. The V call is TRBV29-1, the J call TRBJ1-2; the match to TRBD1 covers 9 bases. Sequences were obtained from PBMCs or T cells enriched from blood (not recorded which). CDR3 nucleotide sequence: TGCAGCGTTGGGGGACAGGGAGGTGGCTACACCTTC. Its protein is CSVGGQGGGYTF.